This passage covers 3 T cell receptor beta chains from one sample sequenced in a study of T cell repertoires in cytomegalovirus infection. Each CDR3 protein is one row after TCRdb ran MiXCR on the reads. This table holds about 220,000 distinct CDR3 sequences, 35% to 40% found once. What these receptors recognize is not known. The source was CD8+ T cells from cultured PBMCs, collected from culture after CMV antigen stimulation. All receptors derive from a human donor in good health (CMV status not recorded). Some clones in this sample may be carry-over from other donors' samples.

CDR3 amino acids: CASSEAYGYEAQYF. CDR3 DNA: TGTGCCAGCAGTGAAGCCTACGGTTACGAGGCGCAGTATTTT. This chain links TRBV6-1 with TRBJ2-3; D ambiguous. The CDR3 runs to 14 residues. The germline CDR1 and CDR2 sequences are MNHNS and SASEGT. V dropped 0 bases and J dropped 10 bases, with 14 bases sitting between them.

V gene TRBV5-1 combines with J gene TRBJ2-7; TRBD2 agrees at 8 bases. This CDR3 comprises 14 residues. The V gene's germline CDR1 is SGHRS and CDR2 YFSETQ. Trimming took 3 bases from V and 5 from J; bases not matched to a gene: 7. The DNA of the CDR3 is TGCGCCAGCAGCTCCGGGACTAGGAACGACGAGCAGTACTTC. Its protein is CASSSGTRNDEQYF.

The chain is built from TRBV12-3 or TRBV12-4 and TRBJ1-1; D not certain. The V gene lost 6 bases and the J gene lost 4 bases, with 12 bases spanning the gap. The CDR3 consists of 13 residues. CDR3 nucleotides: TGTGCCAGCAGCTGGGCCCGCCGCACTGAAGCTTTCTTT. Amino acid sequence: CASSWARRTEAFF.